These T cell receptor beta chains were read from a single sample in a study of blood T cell repertoires in COVID-19. Some clones are missing from TCRdb's copy, which holds only in-frame ones; the method was immunoSEQ multiplex PCR. The sample carries approximately 310,000 clones, about nine tenths recorded once. Sequencing used peripheral blood. Receptor source: a man over 45 with active or convalescent COVID-19. CDR3s include the opening cysteine and the closing phenylalanine or tryptophan. Each record gives: clone size, V gene, D gene, J gene, CDR3 DNA, CDR3 protein. D genes are given only for firm matches. Part of the rows lack a size; the others show once, few, many or a class for expanded clones.

-	TRBV7-2	TRBD2	TRBJ2-1	TGTGCCAGCAGCTTAGGGTCTGCGGGGGAGCACAATGAGCAGTTCTTC	CASSLGSAGEHNEQFF
-	TRBV6-5	TRBD1	TRBJ1-4	TGTGCCAGCAGCCTGACAGGGAGTGGTTTCGAAAAACTGTTTTTT	CASSLTGSGFEKLFF
-	TRBV28	-	TRBJ1-3	TGTGCCAGCAGTGGTCGTAGGCAGGACAGAAACACCATATATTTT	CASSGRRQDRNTIYF
-	TRBV7-9	TRBD2	TRBJ2-1	TGTGCCAGCAGCTTCTTACTAGCGGGGGGAAATGAGCAGTTCTTC	CASSFLLAGGNEQFF
-	TRBV5-1	-	TRBJ2-2	-	CASSLTFGELFF
-	TRBV27	-	TRBJ1-5	TGTGCCAGCAGGCTCCAGGGATTATATAGCAATCAGCCCCAGCATTTT	CASRLQGLYSNQPQHF
-	TRBV15	-	TRBJ1-6	TGTGCCACCAGCAAGGGGTGGGATTCACCCCTCCACTTT	CATSKGWDSPLHF
-	TRBV3-1/TRBV3-2	TRBD1	TRBJ1-1	TGTGCCAGCAGCCAACTTGGGACAGCCGGGGCTTTCTTT	CASSQLGTAGAFF
-	TRBV2	TRBD2	TRBJ2-7	TGTGCCAGCACGAGGACGGGGGGGCCTAGAGAGCAGTACTTC	CASTRTGGPREQYF
-	TRBV2	-	TRBJ1-2	TGTGCCAGCACCGGGAGAAGGGACTATGGCTACACCTTC	CASTGRRDYGYTF
-	TRBV7-2	TRBD1	TRBJ2-7	TGTGCCAGCAGCTTCCGGGACAGGGTCTACGAGCAGTACTTC	CASSFRDRVYEQYF
-	TRBV28	TRBD1	TRBJ1-2	TGTGCCAGCAGTTCTGGACAGGGTCTAGGCTACACCTTC	CASSSGQGLGYTF
-	TRBV7-9	-	TRBJ1-2	TGTGCCAGCAGCTTAGATAGCTACACCTTC	CASSLDSYTF
-	TRBV12-3/TRBV12-4	-	TRBJ1-2	TGTGCCAGCAGTTTTACTCCCTATGGCTACACCTTC	CASSFTPYGYTF
-	TRBV11-2	-	TRBJ1-3	TGTGCCAGCAGCTTCACCCCAGGCAAAGGAAACACCATATATTTT	CASSFTPGKGNTIYF
-	TRBV27	-	TRBJ2-5	TGTGCCAGCAGTTCGCGCCCTTCTAGCGAGATCCAAGAGACCCAGTACTTC	CASSSRPSSEIQETQYF
once	TRBV6-1	TRBD1	TRBJ2-2	TGTGCCAGCAGTGAAGGACAGGGGGCCACCGGGGAGCTGTTTTTT	CASSEGQGATGELFF
-	TRBV11-2	TRBD1	TRBJ1-4	TGTGCCAGCAGCTTTGAGACAGGGAAGAATGAAAAACTGTTTTTT	CASSFETGKNEKLFF
-	TRBV5-3	TRBD1	TRBJ1-5	TGTGCCAGAAGCCGAGACAGGGGCGATCAGCCCCAGCATTTT	CARSRDRGDQPQHF
-	TRBV28	TRBD2	TRBJ2-2	TGTGCCAGCAGTTTGCTAGCGGGGAACACCGGGGAGCTGTTTTTT	CASSLLAGNTGELFF
once	TRBV7-2	TRBD2	TRBJ2-5	TGTGCCAGCACTCAATCCCTAGCGGGGGCCCAAGAGACCCAGTACTTC	CASTQSLAGAQETQYF
once	TRBV28	-	TRBJ2-7	TGTGCCAGCACGGGGAGCTCCTACGAGCAGTACTTC	CASTGSSYEQYF
-	TRBV28	TRBD1	TRBJ2-1	TGTGCCGGAAGAACAGGGGGCAGTTTAAATGAGCAGTTCTTC	CAGRTGGSLNEQFF
-	TRBV4-1	-	TRBJ1-1	TGCGCCAGCAGCCAAGATCAGGGGAGAATAACTGAAGCTTTCTTT	CASSQDQGRITEAFF
-	TRBV5-5	TRBD1	TRBJ2-7	TGTGCCAGCAGCTTCGGAGGGGGACAGGGGGCCTACGAGCAGTACTTC	CASSFGGGQGAYEQYF
-	TRBV4-1	-	TRBJ1-2	TGCGCCAGCAGCCAAGAGCCAGGGAGGGGAGGGGGCTACACCTTC	CASSQEPGRGGGYTF
-	TRBV10-3	TRBD1	TRBJ1-5	TGTGCCATCAAAAAAAACCGGGACAGGGACGCTCAGCCCCAGCATTTT	CAIKKNRDRDAQPQHF
few	TRBV27	-	TRBJ1-2	TGTGCCAGCAGTCGCAATCGACAGGTTGGTCGTCTGTTTGGCTACACCTTC	CASSRNRQVGRLFGYTF
-	TRBV12-3/TRBV12-4	-	TRBJ2-2	TGTGCCAGCAGTTTCGCGGGGACCGGGGAGCTGTTTTTT	CASSFAGTGELFF
-	TRBV25-1	-	TRBJ1-6	TGTGCCAGCAGTGAAGGACAGTCTTATAATTCACCCCTCCACTTT	CASSEGQSYNSPLHF
-	TRBV28	TRBD1	TRBJ1-4	TGTGCCAGCAGAGGACAGGAGAATGAAAAACTGTTTTTT	CASRGQENEKLFF
-	TRBV27	-	TRBJ2-1	TGTGCCAGCAGTTTAAGAGCGGTCTCCTACAATGAGCAGTTCTTC	CASSLRAVSYNEQFF
-	TRBV2	-	TRBJ2-7	TGTGCCAGCAGTGTGGGCTACCCGACCTACGAGCAGTACTTC	CASSVGYPTYEQYF
-	TRBV7-8	TRBD1	TRBJ2-7	TGTGCCAGCAGCTTAGTTCAGGGGGAGACCTACGAGCAGTACTTC	CASSLVQGETYEQYF
once	TRBV11-3	TRBD2	TRBJ2-3	TGTGCCAGCAGCCCGGGCCTAGCGGGAGAAACAGATACGCAGTATTTT	CASSPGLAGETDTQYF
-	TRBV18	-	TRBJ2-3	TGTGCCAGCTCACCCCGGGGGACCCTCACAGATACGCAGTATTTT	CASSPRGTLTDTQYF
-	TRBV2	-	TRBJ1-5	TGTGCCAGCTCATGGGCAGGGCAGGCCAATCAGCCCCAGCATTTT	CASSWAGQANQPQHF
-	TRBV2	-	TRBJ2-1	TGTGCCAGCACACAAGCGGCCAAATGGGGAAATGAGCAGTTCTTC	CASTQAAKWGNEQFF
once	TRBV18	-	TRBJ2-6	TGTGCCAGCTCACCTCGGTCCTCTGGGGCCAACGTCCTGACTTTC	CASSPRSSGANVLTF
-	TRBV6-5	TRBD1	TRBJ1-6	TGTGCCAGCAGTTACTCCGGGACAGCGAATTCACCCCTCCACTTT	CASSYSGTANSPLHF
-	TRBV6-2/TRBV6-3	TRBD1	TRBJ1-6	TGTGCCAGCAGCCGCCGGACAGGGGCCAATAATTCACCCCTCCACTTT	CASSRRTGANNSPLHF
-	TRBV5-1	TRBD1	TRBJ1-1	TGCGCCAGCAGCGGGACAGGGATGAACACTGAAGCTTTCTTT	CASSGTGMNTEAFF
-	TRBV15	-	TRBJ2-3	TGTGCCACCAGCAGAGATCTTGGGCAGGCCGATAATACGCAGTATTTT	CATSRDLGQADNTQYF
-	TRBV19	TRBD1	TRBJ1-1	TGTGCCAGTATGGGACAGGGGTACACTGAAGCTTTCTTT	CASMGQGYTEAFF
-	TRBV18	TRBD1	TRBJ2-1	TGTGCCAGCTCAATTAATGACAGGGGGGCCGGAGAGCAGTTCTTC	CASSINDRGAGEQFF
-	TRBV24-1	TRBD1	TRBJ2-7	TGTGCCACCAGTGATTGGACAGGGTCGGACGAGCAGTACTTC	CATSDWTGSDEQYF
-	TRBV27	TRBD1	TRBJ1-5	TGTGCCAGCAGTGTTGGGACAGGGCATCAGCCCCAGCATTTT	CASSVGTGHQPQHF
-	TRBV6-5	TRBD1	TRBJ1-6	TGTGCCAGCAGTCGACAGGGCTATAATTCACCCCTCCACTTT	CASSRQGYNSPLHF
-	TRBV30	TRBD1	TRBJ1-3	TGTGCCTGGAGTGCTGACAGGGCGTTCACCATATATTTT	CAWSADRAFTIYF
-	TRBV19	-	TRBJ2-3	TGTGCCAGTAGTATTGAGACGGAGGGTACGCAGTATTTT	CASSIETEGTQYF
-	TRBV23-1	-	TRBJ1-5	TGCGCCAGCAGTCCCCCGGAGGAGGGATTGAGCAATCAGCCCCAGCATTTT	CASSPPEEGLSNQPQHF
-	TRBV11-2	TRBD2	TRBJ2-5	TGTGCCAGCAGCTTAGAGGCTAGCGGGGGAAGGTACCAGTACTTC	CASSLEASGGRYQYF
-	TRBV6-5	-	TRBJ2-1	TGTGCCAGCAGTTATCAGGACTCCTGGTACAATGAGCAGTTCTTC	CASSYQDSWYNEQFF
-	TRBV6-6	-	TRBJ2-2	TGTGCCAGCAGTCCTGGACAGTTCACCGGGGAGCTGTTTTTT	CASSPGQFTGELFF
-	TRBV7-9	TRBD1	TRBJ1-2	TGTGCCAGCAGCGTTGGACAGGGTGGATTCGGCTACACCTTC	CASSVGQGGFGYTF